What follows are 20 T cell receptor beta chains derived from one specimen sequenced in a study of early T cells in non-severe SARS-CoV-2 infection (dated by TCRdb to the early 2020s). Library generation was performed with 5' RACE. The data were produced on a NextSeq 500. Through fastp at Q25 and MiXCR, TCRdb rebuilt clones from the public reads, retaining in-frame beta chains. Each CDR3 protein appears once, grouped with its most common genes and DNA. For this sample there are 65,000 to 95,000 distinct CDR3 sequences; 5% appear just once. The ten largest clones add up to around 6.6% of the sample. Sequencing used whole blood, obtained at baseline. These receptors all stem from an adult who was a healthcare worker with PCR-confirmed SARS-CoV-2 infection or an uninfected control (not recorded which).

This clonotype has only a few counts. The V and J genes are TRBV7-8 and TRBJ2-3, with 14 nucleotides matching TRBD2. The CDR3 covers 18 residues. Germline V gives CDR1 SGHVS, CDR2 FQNEAQ. V lost 4 bases, J lost 2 bases, and 8 bases stayed unmatched. The CDR3 protein is CASSWGLAGVFSTDTQYF. CDR3 sequence (DNA): TGTGCCAGCAGCTGGGGACTAGCGGGAGTATTTTCCACAGATACGCAGTATTTT.

This clonotype was seen many times. The gene calls are TRBV6-6 and TRBJ2-2, with TRBD1 matching over 8 bases. The germline gives CDR1 MNHNY, CDR2 SVGAGI (reference sequence). Losses at the gene ends were 7 bases for V and 6 bases for J; bases not matched to a gene: 10. The CDR3 loop spans 15 amino acids. This CDR3 reads CASTTPGGASGELFF. The CDR3 bases are TGTGCCAGCACCACGCCAGGGGGCGCGTCCGGGGAGCTGTTTTTT.

This clonotype came up many times. The rearrangement links TRBV7-9 to TRBJ2-3; D is undetermined. Trimming shortened V by 11 bases and J by 3 bases, and 18 bases separated the two germline ends. The CDR3 length is 14 residues. Germline V lookup: CDR1 SEHNR, CDR2 FQNEAQ (reference sequence). The DNA for the CDR3 is TGTGCCTTTAATGGGGAATATGAGACAGATACGCAGTATTTT. Translating gives CAFNGEYETDTQYF.

This clonotype was found a few times. V gene TRBV3-1 combines with J gene TRBJ1-3; D is undetermined. In germline, CDR1 is LGHDT, CDR2 YNNKEL (reference sequence). V lost 4 bases to trimming and J lost 7 bases, with 17 bases between them. This CDR3 comprises 15 residues. Written as DNA, the CDR3 is TGTGCCAGCAGCCCCACGTGGACCCCTCGGAACACCATATATTTT. Amino acid sequence: CASSPTWTPRNTIYF.

This clonotype showed up many times. The genes are TRBV29-1 and TRBJ2-1, with a possible D match to TRBD1 (5 bases). There are 14 residues in the CDR3. Germline CDR1 SQVTM, CDR2 ANQGSEA. Trimming stripped 7 bases from V and 3 bases from J, with 16 bases between. The CDR3 coding sequence is TGCAGCGGCTTACAGGAAAAACGCTACAATGAGCAGTTCTTC. Translated, it gives CSGLQEKRYNEQFF.

This clonotype has just a few counts. The chain couples TRBV7-6 to TRBJ2-3, with 13 bases identical to TRBD2. Looked up from germline, CDR1 is SGHVS and CDR2 is FNYEAQ. The V and J ends lost 5 bases and 4 bases, in that order; junction bases with no gene match: 21. The CDR3 consists of 21 residues. The chain's CDR3 is CASSHPQLAGGPIKVADTQYF. CDR3 in DNA: TGTGCCAGCAGCCACCCCCAACTAGCGGGAGGGCCTATTAAAGTTGCAGATACGCAGTATTTT.

There are many counts of this clonotype. The genes are TRBV7-9 and TRBJ1-2, with D possibly matching TRBD1 (5 bases). V lost 1 base and J lost 7, with 7 bases in between. This CDR3 contains 12 residues. Germline V lookup: CDR1 SEHNR, CDR2 FQNEAQ (reference sequence). In DNA form, the CDR3 reads TGTGCCAGCAGCTTAGGGGGCCCTGGCTACACCTTC. Its translation: CASSLGGPGYTF.

On this clonotype: Given a much more abundant clone one base away, this may be a read error. CDR3 sequence reads: CASSRQCQETQYF. In DNA, the CDR3 is TGTGCCAGCAGCCGGCAGTGCCAAGAGACCCAGTACTTC. The chain uses TRBV14 and TRBJ2-5; no firm D call. The CDR3 is 13 amino acids. Germline CDR1 SGHDN, CDR2 FVKESK. V was shortened by 4 bases and J by 1 base, with 7 bases between the two germline ends.

This clonotype has only a few counts. The gene calls are TRBV20-1 and TRBJ2-7; possibly TRBD2 for D (6 bases). From germline, CDR1 is DFQATT and CDR2 SNEGSKA (reference sequence). Trimming pared 2 bases from V and 0 bases from J, leaving 11 bases between. CDR3 size: 14 residues. In DNA, the CDR3 is TGCAGTGCTAGACAGGAGGGCCTCTCCTACGAGCAGTACTTC. Its translation is CSARQEGLSYEQYF.

The chain couples TRBV12-3 or TRBV12-4 to TRBJ1-1, with D uncertain. The CDR3 loop spans 13 amino acids. The ends were cut back, 7 bases at V and 3 bases at J, with 12 bases in the middle. The CDR3 DNA is TGTGCCAGCAACCCCGACCCTTACACTGAAGCTTTCTTT. Translation gives CASNPDPYTEAFF.

This clonotype was detected ten times or more. The rearrangement joins TRBV6-6 to TRBJ2-1; TRBD1 matches at 8 bases. J lost 12 bases, V lost 4 bases, and 5 bases had no gene match. From germline, CDR1 is MNHNY and CDR2 SVGAGI (reference sequence). This CDR3 has 12 amino acids. The CDR3 region is CASSLDRVGQFF. Here the CDR3 DNA reads TGTGCCAGCAGTTTGGACAGGGTTGGGCAGTTCTTC.

This chain connects TRBV2 to TRBJ1-1, with D uncertain. The CDR3 loop spans 12 amino acids. CDR1 and CDR2 from the germline V gene are SNHLY and FYNNEI. With 8 bases removed from V and 5 bases from J, the gap between germline ends came to 12 bases. This chain's CDR3 is CASPRGRTEAFF. The CDR3 DNA reads TGTGCCAGCCCCAGAGGAAGGACTGAAGCTTTCTTT.

This clonotype showed up many times. The rearrangement links TRBV18 to TRBJ2-4; tentatively, D is TRBD2 (5 bases). Between the trimmed V and J ends, which lost 0 bases and 6 bases, there was a span of 6 bases. CDR1 and CDR2 from the germline V gene are KGHSH and LQKENI. The CDR3 consists of 13 residues. The CDR3 DNA reads TGTGCCAGCTCACCACCGGCGGGAAACATTCAGTACTTC. Translating it yields CASSPPAGNIQYF.

This clonotype was observed many times. The V gene is TRBV24-1, the J gene TRBJ2-7; TRBD1 agrees at 7 bases. Germline CDR1 is KGHDR and CDR2 is SFDVKD. The trim removed 2 bases at V and 3 bases at J, leaving 3 bases unmatched. This CDR3 comprises 14 residues. This CDR3 reads CATSDSGQVYEQYF. The CDR3 DNA reads TGTGCCACCAGTGATTCCGGACAGGTCTACGAGCAGTACTTC.

This clonotype turned up a few times. The chain recombines TRBV20-1 with TRBJ2-3; TRBD2 agrees at 8 bases. Looked up from germline, CDR1 is DFQATT and CDR2 is SNEGSKA (reference sequence). The trim removed 6 bases at V and 3 bases at J, leaving 11 bases unmatched. The CDR3 is 15 amino acids. The CDR3 DNA is TGCAGTGCCCCCCCCAGCGGGAGTTTTACAGATACGCAGTATTTT. Protein: CSAPPSGSFTDTQYF.

This clonotype occurred many times. The chain is built from TRBV20-1 and TRBJ2-6; no firm D call. The CDR3 contains 14 residues. Germline lookup yields CDR1 DFQATT and CDR2 SNEGSKA (reference sequence). With 6 bases removed from V and 4 bases from J, the gap between germline ends came to 13 bases. CDR3: CSAAPSSGANVLTF. In DNA, the CDR3 is TGCAGTGCCGCCCCAAGTTCCGGGGCCAACGTCCTGACTTTC.

Ten or more counts support this clonotype. The chain joins TRBV19 to TRBJ2-7; no clear D gene. CDR3 length equals 14 residues. V was shortened by 3 bases and J by 0 bases, with 9 bases between the two germline ends. Germline V lookup: CDR1 LNHDA, CDR2 SQIVND (reference sequence). DNA for the CDR3: TGTGCCAGTAGTATCGCCGATAACTCCTACGAGCAGTACTTC. Protein product: CASSIADNSYEQYF.

This clonotype was seen at least ten times. The chain links TRBV12-3 or TRBV12-4 to TRBJ2-1, with 11 bases lining up with TRBD2. This CDR3 is 17 amino acids long. V shed 1 base and J 8 bases; nucleotides not matched to a gene: 10. The CDR3 nucleotides read TGTGCCAGCAGTTTAGTGGCTAGCGGGAGGAGGGACGATGAGCAGTTCTTC. This gives the protein CASSLVASGRRDDEQFF.

This clonotype showed up many times. The V and J genes are TRBV9 and TRBJ1-2, with D maybe TRBD1 (5 bases). The CDR3 consists of 16 residues. The V end was cut by 2 bases, the J end by 0 bases, with 14 bases between. CDR1 SGDLS and CDR2 YYNGEE come from the germline V gene. DNA of the CDR3: TGTGCCAGCAGCGTTATCACGGGACCATCTAACTATGGCTACACCTTC. It is translated as CASSVITGPSNYGYTF.

The chain is built from TRBV10-1 and TRBJ2-2, with D uncertain. The V gene lost 3 bases and the J gene lost 6 bases, with 5 bases spanning the gap. The CDR3 consists of 12 residues. Germline V gene sequence: CDR1 WNHNN, CDR2 SYGVQD (reference sequence). The CDR3 DNA reads as TGCGCCAGCAGTGAAGGAGCCGGGGAGCTGTTTTTT. This gives the protein CASSEGAGELFF.